The sequence of this T cell receptor beta chain was determined in a study of memory CD8 T cells in hepatitis C reinfection. As for the study in general: Pre-reinfection sampling occurred 55 to 20 weeks ahead of detected reinfection.

The study, taken as a whole, reports: Five donors were too few for definitive public clonotype conclusions.

Using immunoSEQ multiplex PCR, the repertoire was profiled, and TCRdb retains in-frame clones only, with some absent. The sample contains under 60,000 clones, roughly 89% of which appear only once. Comment on this clone: Antigen unknown.

CDR3 length equals 14 residues. Germline CDR1 and CDR2: SQVTM and ANQGSEA. Losses at the gene ends were 6 bases for V and 0 bases for J; bases not matched to a gene: 4. The time point: pre-reinfection, 55 to 20 weeks before reinfection detection. Sorted cells were sequenced directly ex vivo without any in vitro expansion. Donors came from people who inject drugs enrolled in HEPCO, Canada. Total naive CD8 T cells were sorted as viable CD3+ CD8+ CD45RO- cells from two donors. Material: naive CD8+ T cells sorted from blood. The rearrangement uses TRBV29-1 and TRBJ2-1; 8 positions match TRBD1. This receptor was identified in a man between 18 and 35 years old with hepatitis C virus infection. The DNA for the CDR3 is TGCAGCGTGGGACAGGCGTCCTCCTACAATGAGCAGTTCTTC. Its translation: CSVGQASSYNEQFF.